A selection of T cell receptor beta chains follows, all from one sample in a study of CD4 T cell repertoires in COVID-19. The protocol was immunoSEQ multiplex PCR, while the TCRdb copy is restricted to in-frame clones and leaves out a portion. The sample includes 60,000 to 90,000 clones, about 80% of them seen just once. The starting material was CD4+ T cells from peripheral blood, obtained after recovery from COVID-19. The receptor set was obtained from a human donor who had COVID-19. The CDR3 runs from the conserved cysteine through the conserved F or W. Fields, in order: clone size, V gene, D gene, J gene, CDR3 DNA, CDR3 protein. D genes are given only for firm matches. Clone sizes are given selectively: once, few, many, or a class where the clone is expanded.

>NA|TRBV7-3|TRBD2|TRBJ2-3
TGTGCCAGCAGCCCCCTTAACGGGGGGGGCACAGATACGCAGTATTTT
CASSPLNGGGTDTQYF
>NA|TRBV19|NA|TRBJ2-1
TGTGCCAGTAGTATAGACGGGGGGCCCCCCTACAATGAGCAGTTCTTC
CASSIDGGPPYNEQFF
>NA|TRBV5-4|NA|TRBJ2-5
TGTGCCAGCAGCACCTACCAAGAGACCCAGTACTTC
CASSTYQETQYF
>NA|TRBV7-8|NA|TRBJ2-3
TGTGCCAGCAGCTCCGGTGGGACGGCTAGCACAGATACGCAGTATTTT
CASSSGGTASTDTQYF
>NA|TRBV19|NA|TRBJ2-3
TGTGCCAGTAGTATAGGTCCATCCTGGGGCACAGATACGCAGTATTTT
CASSIGPSWGTDTQYF
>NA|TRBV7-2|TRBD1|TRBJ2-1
TGTGCCAGCACCCTGGGACAGACCTACAATGAGCAGTTCTTC
CASTLGQTYNEQFF
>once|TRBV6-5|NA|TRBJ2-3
TGTGCCAGCAGACCCCGGACTATCGAGGGCACGCAGTATTTT
CASRPRTIEGTQYF
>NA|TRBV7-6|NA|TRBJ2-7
TGTGCCAGCAGCTCCCCCGGGAAGGGGGGACAATACGAGCAGTACTTC
CASSSPGKGGQYEQYF
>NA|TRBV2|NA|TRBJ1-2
TGTGCCAGCAGTGAAGACCGTCTTTCGGTGCGTGGCTACACCTTC
CASSEDRLSVRGYTF
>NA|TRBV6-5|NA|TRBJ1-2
TGTGCCAGCAGTTACCCGGGGGCCTATGGCTACACCTTC
CASSYPGAYGYTF
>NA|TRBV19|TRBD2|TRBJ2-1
TGTGCCAGTAGTATATCGACTAGCGGGAGGATCAGGGGTAATGAGCAGTTCTTC
CASSISTSGRIRGNEQFF
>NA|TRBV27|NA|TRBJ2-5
TGTGCCAGCAGTCCCCCGGGACAAGGGGGGCAAGAGACCCAGTACTTC
CASSPPGQGGQETQYF
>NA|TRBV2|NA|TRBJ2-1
TGTGCCAGCACGGCCCTACTCCCGGGGAATGAGCAGTTCTTC
CASTALLPGNEQFF
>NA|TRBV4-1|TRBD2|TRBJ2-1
TGCGCCAGCAGCCCCTCTAGCGGGGGCCTCTACAATGAGCAGTTCTTC
CASSPSSGGLYNEQFF
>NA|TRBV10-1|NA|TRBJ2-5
TGCGCCAGCAGTGAGTCGAAAAGGGGAGAGACCCAGTACTTC
CASSESKRGETQYF
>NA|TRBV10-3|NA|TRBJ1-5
TGTGCCATGCACCGGGACACTAATCAGCCCCAGCATTTT
CAMHRDTNQPQHF
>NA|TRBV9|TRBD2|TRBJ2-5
TGTGCCAGCAGCTCCATAGCGGGGCCACAAGAGACCCAGTACTTC
CASSSIAGPQETQYF
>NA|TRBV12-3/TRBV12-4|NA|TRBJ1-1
TGTGCCAGCACCCCAGGCGCGAACACTGAAGCTTTCTTT
CASTPGANTEAFF
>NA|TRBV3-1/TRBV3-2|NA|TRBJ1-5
TGTGCCAGCAGCCATGGGCAGGGAGTTCAGCCCCAGCATTTT
CASSHGQGVQPQHF
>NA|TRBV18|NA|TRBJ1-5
TGTGCCAGCTCACCGGGCACCCCGGGTAGCAATCAGCCCCAGCATTTT
CASSPGTPGSNQPQHF
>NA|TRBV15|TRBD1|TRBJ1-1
TGTGCCACCAGCAGAGCATCAGGGGGGTGGGCCACTGAAGCTTTCTTT
CATSRASGGWATEAFF
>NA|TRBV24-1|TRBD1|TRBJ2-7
TGTGCCACCAGTGATTCGGGACAGCCGACCTACGAGCAGTACTTC
CATSDSGQPTYEQYF
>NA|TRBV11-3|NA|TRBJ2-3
TGTGCCAGCAGCCAGGGGCCGGCCACAGATACGCAGTATTTT
CASSQGPATDTQYF
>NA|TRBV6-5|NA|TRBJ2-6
TGTGCCAGCAGTTACGGGCAGACTGGGGCCAACGTCCTGACTTTC
CASSYGQTGANVLTF
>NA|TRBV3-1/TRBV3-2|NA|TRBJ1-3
TGTGCCAGCAGTGGACAGTCCTCTGGAAACACCATATATTTT
CASSGQSSGNTIYF
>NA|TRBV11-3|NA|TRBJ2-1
TGTGCCAGCAGCTTAAAGGGCTATGAGCAGTTCTTC
CASSLKGYEQFF
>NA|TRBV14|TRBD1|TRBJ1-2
TGTGCCAGCAGCCAAGGGCGGAACAGGGGGCATGATGGCTACACCTTC
CASSQGRNRGHDGYTF
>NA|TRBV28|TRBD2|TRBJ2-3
TGTGCCAGCAGTTCAATAGGAGTCGGGGAGGGGGATACGCAGTATTTT
CASSSIGVGEGDTQYF
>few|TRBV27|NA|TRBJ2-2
TGTGCCAGCAGCCCTCTCCCGGGAAACACCGGGGAGCTGTTTTTT
CASSPLPGNTGELFF
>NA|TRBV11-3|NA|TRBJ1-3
TGTGCCAGCAGCTCGGGCTCCGGAAACACCATATATTTT
CASSSGSGNTIYF
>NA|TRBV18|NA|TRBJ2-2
TGTGCCAGCTCACCTAGGACTGTGAACACCGGGGAGCTGTTTTTT
CASSPRTVNTGELFF
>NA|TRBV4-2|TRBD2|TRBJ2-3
TGTGCCAGCAGCCAGTCAGGACTAGGAGGTACGCAGTATTTT
CASSQSGLGGTQYF